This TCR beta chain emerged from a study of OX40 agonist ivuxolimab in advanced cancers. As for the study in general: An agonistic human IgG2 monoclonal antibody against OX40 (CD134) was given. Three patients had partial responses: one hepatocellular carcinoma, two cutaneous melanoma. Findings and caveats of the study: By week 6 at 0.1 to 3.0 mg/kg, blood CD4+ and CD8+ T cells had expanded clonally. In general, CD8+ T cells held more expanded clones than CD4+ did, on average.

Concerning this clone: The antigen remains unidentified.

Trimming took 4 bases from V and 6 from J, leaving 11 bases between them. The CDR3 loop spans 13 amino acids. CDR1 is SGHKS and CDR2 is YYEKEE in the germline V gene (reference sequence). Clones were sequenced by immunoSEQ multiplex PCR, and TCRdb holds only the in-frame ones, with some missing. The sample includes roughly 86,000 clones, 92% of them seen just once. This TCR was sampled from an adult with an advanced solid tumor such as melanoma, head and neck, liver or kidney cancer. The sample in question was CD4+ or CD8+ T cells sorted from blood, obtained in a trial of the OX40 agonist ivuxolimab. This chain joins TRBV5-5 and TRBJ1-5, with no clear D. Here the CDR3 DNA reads TGTGCCAGCAGCCCTACTTATAGTCAGCCCCAGCATTTT. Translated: CASSPTYSQPQHF.